The 3 T cell receptor beta chains below all came from one sample that was sequenced in a study of shared clonotypes between healthy human individuals. Measured with immunoSEQ multiplex PCR; TCRdb has only the in-frame clones, and not every one. The data hold about 2.3 million clones, with roughly 92% observed a single time. Sequencing was done on a sample of naive CD4+ T cells from PBMCs. The subset: CD45RA+ positively selected. These receptors all come from a man aged 18 to 30 in good health. Some clones in this sample may be carry-over from other donors' samples.

This clone has more than one count but fewer than ten. Written as DNA, the CDR3 is TGTGCCAGCAGGCAGGAGGGGAACACTGAAGCTTTCTTT. It specifies CASRQEGNTEAFF. The rearrangement uses TRBV7-2 and TRBJ1-1; D is undetermined. Germline V gene data show CDR1 as SGHTA and CDR2 as FQGNSA. CDR3 length: 13 amino acids. V was trimmed by 6 bases and J by 1 base, leaving 9 bases between them.

The V gene is TRBV27, the J gene TRBJ2-7; 11 positions agree with TRBD2. There are 15 residues in the CDR3. Germline lookup yields CDR1 MNHEY and CDR2 SMNVEV (reference sequence). Losses at the gene ends were 5 bases for V and 4 bases for J; bases not matched to a gene: 7. CDR3 amino acids: CASSPPGLAAYEQYF. The CDR3, as DNA: TGTGCCAGCAGTCCACCGGGACTAGCGGCATACGAGCAGTACTTC.

The chain is built from TRBV5-1 and TRBJ1-1; TRBD1 aligns across 11 bases. This CDR3 has 14 residues. V lost 4 bases, J lost 11 bases, and 10 bases stayed unmatched. Germline V gene data show CDR1 as SGHRS and CDR2 as YFSETQ. The CDR3 protein is CASSADRGLSMAFF. Here the CDR3 DNA reads TGCGCCAGCAGCGCGGACAGGGGGCTGAGTATGGCTTTCTTT.